These 11 T cell receptor beta chains originate from one sample sequenced in a study of CD8 T cells in ankylosing spondylitis (dated by TCRdb to about 2017). Library preparation was by 5' RACE. Sequencing was carried out with an Illumina HiSeq 2500. Using fastp at Q25 and MiXCR, TCRdb reprocessed the public reads and kept productive beta chains. Entries are consolidated by CDR3 protein sequence, retaining the most common genes and DNA. This sample comprises under 300,000 distinct CDR3 sequences, roughly 8.6% of them detected only once. The ten top clones hold approximately 6.2% of the sample. The sequenced material came from blood, either unsorted or a sorted T cell fraction (not recorded which). Receptors originate from a male donor with ankylosing spondylitis or in good health (not recorded which).

This clonotype was seen repeatedly, ten times or more. The chain joins TRBV20-1 to TRBJ2-7, with D tentatively TRBD2 (7 bases). This CDR3 is 13 amino acids long. CDR1 DFQATT and CDR2 SNEGSKA come from the germline V gene (reference sequence). V lost 3 bases and J lost 4, with 13 bases in between. CDR3 DNA: TGCAGTGCTAGTGGGGGGGCCCCATACGAGCAGTACTTC. It is translated as CSASGGAPYEQYF.

This clonotype showed up many times. This chain uses TRBV7-8 with TRBJ2-1; TRBD2 agrees at 7 bases. From germline, CDR1 is SGHVS and CDR2 FQNEAQ. CDR3 length: 16 residues. With 1 base clipped from V and 2 bases from J, the junction kept 5 bases outside the gene matches. This CDR3 is CASSLGGAGTYNEQFF. CDR3 nucleotide sequence: TGTGCCAGCAGCTTAGGGGGAGCGGGAACCTACAATGAGCAGTTCTTC.

J is TRBJ2-5 and V is TRBV30; 8 bases line up with TRBD1. V shed 3 bases, J shed 5 bases, and the junction held 8 bases outside the gene matches. The CDR3 runs 14 residues. The germline V gene encodes CDR1 GTSNPN and CDR2 SVGIG (reference sequence). The CDR3 reads CAWRAPGGRETQYF. CDR3 nucleotide sequence: TGTGCCTGGAGGGCTCCAGGGGGCAGGGAGACCCAGTACTTC.

The sample holds a few counts of this clonotype. The chain employs TRBV27 and TRBJ2-7; D might be TRBD2 (6 bases). Germline loops: CDR1 MNHEY, CDR2 SMNVEV (reference sequence). The V end lost 2 bases, the J end lost 1 base, and 12 bases lay between the germline ends. The CDR3 extends over 15 amino acids. As DNA, the CDR3 is TGTGCCAGCAGTTTAAGCACAGGACTATCCTACGAGCAGTACTTC. Encoded protein: CASSLSTGLSYEQYF.

At least ten counts were recorded for this clonotype. This sequence joins TRBV19 and TRBJ2-1, with D possibly matching TRBD1 (7 bases). With 3 bases removed from V and 7 bases from J, the gap between germline ends came to 13 bases. This CDR3 is built from 14 residues. The germline gives CDR1 LNHDA, CDR2 SQIVND (reference sequence). As DNA, the CDR3 is TGTGCCAGTAGTATGAGACAGGGAGGAAATGAGCAGTTCTTC. As protein: CASSMRQGGNEQFF.

The CDR3 loop reads CASSMEGTANYGYTF. CDR3 in DNA: TGTGCCAGTAGTATGGAAGGGACTGCCAACTATGGCTACACCTTC. This chain joins TRBV19 and TRBJ1-2; possibly TRBD1 for D (5 bases). Germline-derived CDR1 and CDR2 are LNHDA and SQIVND (reference sequence). The CDR3 runs 15 residues. V shed 3 bases and J shed 2 bases, with 13 bases lying between them.

The sample holds many counts of this clonotype. This rearrangement joins TRBV7-9 to TRBJ2-3; a possible D gene is TRBD1 (6 bases). V was pared by 1 base and J by 2 bases, with 13 bases between. This CDR3 has 16 residues. Germline values: CDR1 SEHNR, CDR2 FQNEAQ (reference sequence). This chain's CDR3 is CASSLVSGGLTDTQYF. CDR3 bases: TGTGCCAGCAGCTTAGTTTCTGGGGGCCTCACAGATACGCAGTATTTT.

This clonotype was counted ten times or more. The CDR3 loop reads CASSSNRYQPQHF. In nucleotides, the CDR3 is TGTGCCAGCAGCTCAAACAGATATCAGCCCCAGCATTTT. The rearrangement links TRBV7-2 to TRBJ1-5; D not certain. The germline V and J ends were trimmed by 4 bases and 5 bases, with 9 bases remaining between them. The CDR3 is 13 amino acids. The germline V gene has CDR1 SGHTA and CDR2 FQGNSA. Drawing the rest from reference TRBV7-2 and TRBJ1-5, the complete variable domain is GAGVSQSPSNKVTEKGKDVELRCDPISGHTALYWYRQSLGQGLEFLIYFQGNSAPDKSGLPSDRFSAERTGGSVSTLTIQRTQQEDSAVYLCASSSNRYQPQHFGDGTRLSIL.

This clonotype was seen repeatedly, ten times or more. V and J are TRBV10-3 and TRBJ1-1; D is undetermined. Germline V gene sequence: CDR1 ENHRY, CDR2 SYGVKD. The CDR3 sequence is 11 residues long. Trimming removed 2 bases from V and 4 bases from J, with 2 bases in between. CDR3 protein: CAISEGTEAFF. In nucleotides, the CDR3 is TGTGCCATCAGTGAGGGCACTGAAGCTTTCTTT.

Many counts were recorded for this clonotype. The chain employs TRBV7-2 and TRBJ1-5; 8 bases match TRBD1. Germline V lookup: CDR1 SGHTA, CDR2 FQGNSA. V lost 4 bases to trimming and J lost 6 bases; unmatched junction nucleotides: 8. The CDR3 has 15 residues. CDR3 residues: CASSYYQGAAQPQHF. The CDR3 DNA reads TGTGCCAGCAGCTATTATCAGGGGGCGGCTCAGCCCCAGCATTTT.

At least ten counts were recorded for this clonotype. The CDR3 region is CSASFRTVNEKLFF. DNA for the CDR3: TGCAGTGCTAGCTTCCGGACAGTCAATGAAAAACTGTTTTTT. This chain joins TRBV20-1 and TRBJ1-4, with D possibly TRBD1 on 6 matching bases. The germline CDR1 and CDR2 sequences are DFQATT and SNEGSKA (reference sequence). V gave up 3 bases and J gave up 5 bases, with 13 bases separating them. The CDR3 spans 14 residues.